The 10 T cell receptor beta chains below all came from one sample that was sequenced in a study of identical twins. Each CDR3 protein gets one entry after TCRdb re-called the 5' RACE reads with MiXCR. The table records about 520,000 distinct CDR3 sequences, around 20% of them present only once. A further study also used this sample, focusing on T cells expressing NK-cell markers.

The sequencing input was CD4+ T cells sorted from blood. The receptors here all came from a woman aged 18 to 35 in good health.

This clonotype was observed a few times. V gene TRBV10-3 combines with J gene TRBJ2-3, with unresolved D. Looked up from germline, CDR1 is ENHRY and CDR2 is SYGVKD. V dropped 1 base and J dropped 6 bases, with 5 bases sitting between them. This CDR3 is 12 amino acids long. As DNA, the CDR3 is TGTGCCATCAGTGAGTTCGGTGATACGCAGTATTTT. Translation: CAISEFGDTQYF.

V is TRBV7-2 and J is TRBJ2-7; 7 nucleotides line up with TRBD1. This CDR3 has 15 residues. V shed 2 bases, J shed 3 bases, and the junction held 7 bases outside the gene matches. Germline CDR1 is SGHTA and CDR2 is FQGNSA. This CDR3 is CASSLTGVNNYEQYF. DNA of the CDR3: TGTGCCAGCAGCTTAACAGGGGTAAATAACTACGAGCAGTACTTC.

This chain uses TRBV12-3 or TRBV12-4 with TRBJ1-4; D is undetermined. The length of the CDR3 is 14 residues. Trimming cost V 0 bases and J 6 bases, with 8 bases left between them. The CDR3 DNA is TGTGCCAGCAGTTTAGCCAGATCCGATGAAAAACTGTTTTTT. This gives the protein CASSLARSDEKLFF.

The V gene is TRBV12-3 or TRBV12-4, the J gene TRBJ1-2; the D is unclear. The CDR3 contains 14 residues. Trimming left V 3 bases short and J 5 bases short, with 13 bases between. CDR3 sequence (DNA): TGTGCCAGCAGTTTCCGCCGGCCGGGGTATGGCTACACCTTC. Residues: CASSFRRPGYGYTF.

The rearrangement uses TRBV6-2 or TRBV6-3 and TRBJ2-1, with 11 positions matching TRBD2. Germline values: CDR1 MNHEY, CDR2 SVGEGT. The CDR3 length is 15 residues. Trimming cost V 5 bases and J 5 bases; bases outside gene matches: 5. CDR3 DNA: TGTGCCAGCAGTAATAGCGGGGGGGCCGACAATGAGCAGTTCTTC. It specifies CASSNSGGADNEQFF.

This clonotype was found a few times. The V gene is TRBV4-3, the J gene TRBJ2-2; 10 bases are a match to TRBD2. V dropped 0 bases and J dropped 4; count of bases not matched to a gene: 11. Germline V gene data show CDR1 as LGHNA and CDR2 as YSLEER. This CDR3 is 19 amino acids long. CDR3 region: CASSQDPPLAGVVTGELFF. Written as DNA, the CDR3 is TGCGCCAGCAGCCAAGACCCGCCCCTAGCGGGAGTTGTCACCGGGGAGCTGTTTTTT.

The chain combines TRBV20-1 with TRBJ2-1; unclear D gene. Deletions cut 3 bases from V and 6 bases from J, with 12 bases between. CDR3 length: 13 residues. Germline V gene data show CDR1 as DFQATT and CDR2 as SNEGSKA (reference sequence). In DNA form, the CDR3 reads TGCAGTGCTAGCAAGCCAATTATCAATGAGCAGTTCTTC. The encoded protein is CSASKPIINEQFF.

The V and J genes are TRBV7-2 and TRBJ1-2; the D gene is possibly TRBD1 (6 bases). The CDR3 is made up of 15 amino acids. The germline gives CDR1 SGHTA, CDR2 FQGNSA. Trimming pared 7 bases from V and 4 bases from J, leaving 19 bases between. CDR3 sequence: CASTPVGGGLYGYTF. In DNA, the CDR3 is TGTGCCAGCACCCCTGTGGGGGGCGGACTCTATGGCTACACCTTC. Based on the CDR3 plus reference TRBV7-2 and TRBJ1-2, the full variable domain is GAGVSQSPSNKVTEKGKDVELRCDPISGHTALYWYRQSLGQGLEFLIYFQGNSAPDKSGLPSDRFSAERTGGSVSTLTIQRTQQEDSAVYLCASTPVGGGLYGYTFGSGTRLTVV.

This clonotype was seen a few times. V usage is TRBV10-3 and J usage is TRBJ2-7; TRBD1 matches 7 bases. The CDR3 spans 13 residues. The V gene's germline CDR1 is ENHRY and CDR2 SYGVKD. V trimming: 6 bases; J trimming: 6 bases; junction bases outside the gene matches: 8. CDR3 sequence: CAIRGTAKLEQYF. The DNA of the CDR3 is TGTGCCATCAGGGGGACAGCGAAGCTCGAGCAGTACTTC.

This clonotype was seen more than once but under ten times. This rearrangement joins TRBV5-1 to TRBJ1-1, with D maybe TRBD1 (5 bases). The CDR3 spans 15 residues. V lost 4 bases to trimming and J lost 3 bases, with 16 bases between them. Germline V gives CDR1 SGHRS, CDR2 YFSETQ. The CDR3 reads CASSPTTLGDTEAFF. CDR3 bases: TGCGCCAGCAGCCCAACTACACTAGGGGACACTGAAGCTTTCTTT.